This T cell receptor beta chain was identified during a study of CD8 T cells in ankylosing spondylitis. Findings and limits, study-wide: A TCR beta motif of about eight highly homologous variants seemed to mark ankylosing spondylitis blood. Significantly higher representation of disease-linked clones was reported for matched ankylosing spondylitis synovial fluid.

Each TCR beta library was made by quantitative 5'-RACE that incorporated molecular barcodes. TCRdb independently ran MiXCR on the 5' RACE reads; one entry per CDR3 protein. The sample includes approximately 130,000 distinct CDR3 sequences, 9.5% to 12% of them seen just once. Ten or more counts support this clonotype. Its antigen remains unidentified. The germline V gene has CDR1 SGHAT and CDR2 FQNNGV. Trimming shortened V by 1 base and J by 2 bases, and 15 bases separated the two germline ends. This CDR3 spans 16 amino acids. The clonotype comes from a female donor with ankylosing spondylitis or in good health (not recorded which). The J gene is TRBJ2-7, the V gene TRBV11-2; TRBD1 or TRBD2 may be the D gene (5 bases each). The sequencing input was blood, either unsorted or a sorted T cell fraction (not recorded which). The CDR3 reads CASSLAPGTVPYEQYF. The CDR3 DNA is TGTGCCAGCAGCTTAGCTCCGGGGACCGTCCCCTACGAGCAGTACTTC.